These 3 T cell receptor beta chains were sequenced from one sample in a study of blood T cell repertoires in COVID-19. Only in-frame clones appear in the TCRdb table, and some are missing; sequencing was by immunoSEQ multiplex PCR. The sample holds 120,000 or so clones, 85% seen once. Sample: peripheral blood. Receptors were obtained from a woman of 80 years or more with acute or convalescent COVID-19.

The J gene is TRBJ1-5, the V gene TRBV19, with 9 bases lining up with TRBD1. The CDR3 totals 17 residues. Germline V lookup: CDR1 LNHDA, CDR2 SQIVND (reference sequence). Germline trimming cut 5 bases from V and 4 bases from J; bases unmatched to any gene: 12. Written as DNA, the CDR3 is TGTGCCAGTAGTCCACAGCTGGGGGACAGGGTAAATCAGCCCCAGCATTTT. The encoded protein is CASSPQLGDRVNQPQHF.

This clone was found once. V and J are TRBV12-5 and TRBJ2-5, with D uncertain. CDR1 LGHNT and CDR2 FRNRAP come from the germline V gene. V shed 7 bases and J shed 3 bases, with 6 bases lying between them. This CDR3 has 11 amino acids. As DNA, the CDR3 is TGTGCTAGTGCCATTGAAGAGACCCAGTACTTC. Translating gives CASAIEETQYF.

This clone was recorded once. The rearrangement joins TRBV4-2 to TRBJ1-5, with D perhaps TRBD1 (6 bases). Germline values: CDR1 LGHNA, CDR2 YNFKEQ. Trimming pared 0 bases from V and 7 bases from J, leaving 16 bases between. This CDR3 has 16 amino acids. CDR3 nucleotides: TGTGCCAGCAGCCAAGATTACCCACCCAGGGGACAGCCCCAGCATTTT. It encodes CASSQDYPPRGQPQHF.